These T cell receptor beta chains were read from a single sample in a study of preoperative IRX-2 immunotherapy in early breast cancer. TCRdb's table, derived via immunoSEQ multiplex PCR, lists solely in-frame clones and lacks some. Altogether 35,000 to 50,000 clones are present, roughly 95% being singletons, with the ten largest covering 1.6%. The sequencing used tumor tissue, collected after IRX-2 immunotherapy. These TCRs come from a human donor with breast cancer. The CDR3 runs from the conserved cysteine through the conserved F or W. A D gene is named only where the DNA matches it firmly. Where a row states a size, it is once, few, many or the class of an expanded clone; other rows omit it.

d_call: .
v_call: TRBV19
clone_size: .
j_call: TRBJ1-1
cdr3_aa: CASSPISGRMNTEAFF
cdr3_nt: TGTGCCAGTAGTCCTATCTCCGGACGGATGAACACTGAAGCTTTCTTT

d_call: .
v_call: TRBV6-1
clone_size: .
j_call: TRBJ2-1
cdr3_aa: CASSARQTGNNEQFF
cdr3_nt: TGTGCCAGCAGTGCCCGACAGACTGGTAACAATGAGCAGTTCTTC

d_call: .
v_call: TRBV7-2
clone_size: .
j_call: TRBJ1-2
cdr3_aa: CASSLSVNYGYTF
cdr3_nt: TGTGCCAGCAGCTTGAGCGTAAACTATGGCTACACCTTC

d_call: TRBD2
v_call: TRBV5-8
clone_size: .
j_call: TRBJ2-2
cdr3_aa: CASSLEIRLAGTGELFF
cdr3_nt: TGTGCCAGCAGCTTGGAGATCCGGCTAGCGGGAACCGGGGAGCTGTTTTTT

d_call: TRBD1
v_call: TRBV18
clone_size: once
j_call: TRBJ2-1
cdr3_aa: CASSLLGTGGGNEQFF
cdr3_nt: TGTGCCAGCTCACTCCTAGGGACAGGGGGCGGCAATGAGCAGTTCTTC

d_call: TRBD2
v_call: TRBV5-1
clone_size: .
j_call: TRBJ2-3
cdr3_aa: CASSLSGRVPDTQYF
cdr3_nt: TGCGCCAGCAGCTTAAGCGGGAGGGTACCAGATACGCAGTATTTT

d_call: .
v_call: TRBV21-1
clone_size: .
j_call: TRBJ2-3
cdr3_aa: CASSKRRDFIADTQYF
cdr3_nt: TGTGCCAGCAGCAAACGTCGCGATTTCATAGCAGATACGCAGTATTTT

d_call: .
v_call: TRBV13
clone_size: .
j_call: TRBJ2-7
cdr3_aa: CASSSTGNGSYEQYF
cdr3_nt: TGTGCCAGCAGCTCTACAGGGAATGGATCCTACGAGCAGTACTTC

d_call: .
v_call: TRBV7-6
clone_size: .
j_call: TRBJ2-1
cdr3_aa: CASSPTPGSAGEQFF
cdr3_nt: TGTGCCAGCAGCCCCACGCCCGGGAGTGCCGGTGAGCAGTTCTTC

d_call: TRBD2
v_call: TRBV7-2
clone_size: .
j_call: TRBJ2-7
cdr3_aa: CASSKGLAGAYEQYF
cdr3_nt: TGTGCCAGCAGCAAGGGACTAGCGGGGGCCTACGAGCAGTACTTC

d_call: .
v_call: TRBV11-2
clone_size: .
j_call: TRBJ1-5
cdr3_aa: CASSLDLEQPQHF
cdr3_nt: TGTGCCAGCAGCTTAGATCTCGAACAGCCCCAGCATTTT

d_call: .
v_call: TRBV2
clone_size: .
j_call: TRBJ2-2
cdr3_aa: CASSGERAGELFF
cdr3_nt: TGTGCCAGCAGCGGCGAAAGGGCCGGGGAGCTGTTTTTT

d_call: .
v_call: TRBV7-2
clone_size: once
j_call: TRBJ1-2
cdr3_aa: CASSPLVRGKGYTF
cdr3_nt: TGTGCCAGCAGCCCCTTGGTGCGGGGGAAAGGCTACACCTTC

d_call: .
v_call: TRBV10-3
clone_size: .
j_call: TRBJ2-5
cdr3_aa: CAISFLGETQYF
cdr3_nt: TGTGCCATCAGCTTTCTAGGGGAGACCCAGTACTTC

d_call: TRBD2
v_call: TRBV5-1
clone_size: .
j_call: TRBJ2-1
cdr3_aa: CASSLEAGAYNEQFF
cdr3_nt: TGCGCCAGCAGCTTGGAAGCGGGAGCCTACAATGAGCAGTTCTTC

d_call: .
v_call: TRBV4-3
clone_size: .
j_call: TRBJ2-1
cdr3_aa: CASSQFRTVSNEQFF
cdr3_nt: TGCGCCAGCAGCCAATTCCGGACAGTTTCGAATGAGCAGTTCTTC

d_call: .
v_call: TRBV29-1
clone_size: .
j_call: TRBJ1-4
cdr3_aa: CSVVSSGAEGEKLFF
cdr3_nt: TGCAGCGTTGTAAGTTCCGGGGCCGAGGGTGAAAAACTGTTTTTT

d_call: TRBD1
v_call: TRBV5-4
clone_size: .
j_call: TRBJ2-7
cdr3_aa: CASSLTGDEQYF
cdr3_nt: TGTGCCAGCAGCTTGACAGGGGACGAGCAGTACTTC

d_call: .
v_call: TRBV5-4
clone_size: once
j_call: TRBJ1-2
cdr3_aa: CASSLMGDYGYTF
cdr3_nt: TGTGCCAGCAGCCTGATGGGGGACTATGGCTACACCTTC

d_call: .
v_call: TRBV27
clone_size: .
j_call: TRBJ2-6
cdr3_aa: CASASSGANVLTF
cdr3_nt: TGTGCCAGCGCATCTTCTGGGGCCAACGTCCTGACTTTC

d_call: TRBD2
v_call: TRBV10-3
clone_size: .
j_call: TRBJ2-1
cdr3_aa: CAISTSGIYNEQFF
cdr3_nt: TGTGCCATCAGCACTAGCGGAATATACAATGAGCAGTTCTTC

d_call: TRBD1
v_call: TRBV5-1
clone_size: .
j_call: TRBJ2-1
cdr3_aa: CASSLGQGIGEQFF
cdr3_nt: TGCGCCAGCAGCTTGGGACAGGGGATCGGTGAGCAGTTCTTC

d_call: TRBD1
v_call: TRBV30
clone_size: .
j_call: TRBJ1-6
cdr3_aa: CAWNWGTAEDSPLHF
cdr3_nt: TGTGCCTGGAATTGGGGGACAGCCGAGGATTCACCCCTCCACTTT

d_call: .
v_call: TRBV29-1
clone_size: .
j_call: TRBJ1-5
cdr3_aa: CSANTGLGQPQHF
cdr3_nt: TGCAGCGCCAACACAGGGCTCGGTCAGCCCCAGCATTTT

d_call: TRBD1
v_call: TRBV7-8
clone_size: .
j_call: TRBJ2-7
cdr3_aa: CASSLEVAGGRYEQYF
cdr3_nt: TGTGCCAGCAGCTTAGAGGTGGCAGGGGGTCGTTACGAGCAGTACTTC

d_call: .
v_call: TRBV4-1
clone_size: .
j_call: TRBJ2-2
cdr3_aa: CASSRSQGITGELFF
cdr3_nt: TGCGCCAGCAGCCGTTCTCAAGGTATCACCGGGGAGCTGTTTTTT

d_call: .
v_call: TRBV7-2
clone_size: .
j_call: TRBJ2-5
cdr3_aa: CASSLGPARGSETQYF
cdr3_nt: TGTGCCAGCAGCTTAGGGCCGGCTAGGGGGTCGGAGACCCAGTACTTC